This entry features one T cell receptor beta chain sequence. Its cognate antigen has yet to be identified. No much larger clone exists at a distance of one base, and base qualities are not known. These data originate in a study of T cell changes during pregnancy in multiple sclerosis (dated by TCRdb to between 2019 and 2020). Broadly, across the study: Changes in the T cell repertoire over the course of pregnancy were examined in this study in women with multiple sclerosis.

In the germline V gene, CDR1 corresponds to LGHNA and CDR2 to YNFKEQ. The CDR3 goes from the cysteine to the phenylalanine over 16 residues. Here the CDR3 DNA is all that survives: 48 bases in frame from base 1. Trimming takes 1 base off V and 8 bases off J; junction bases not matched to a gene: 9. Library creation used the immunoSEQ multiplex PCR assay. This immuneACCESS table, as held by TCRdb, lists in-frame sequences with V and J called but not all clones. Of the missing ones, under half trace to an unresolved V gene in checked studies; the others have no known cause. Here the sample has approximately 37,000 clones; 89% occur a single time. Jointly, the top ten make up 0.95% to 1.5% of the sample.

The chain employs TRBV4-2 and TRBJ1-4, with 8 junctional bases fitting TRBD1. This receptor was taken from a female donor with multiple sclerosis, enrolled in a pregnancy study. The specimen was CD4+ T cells from peripheral blood mononuclear cells, collected in the first trimester of pregnancy. DNA sequence: TGTGCCAGCAGCCAAGGTTCAGCAGGGGGCCTGGAAAAACTGTTTTTT. Translated, it reads CASSQGSAGGLEKLFF.